The clone carrying this T cell receptor (beta chain) showed up many times. The antigen is unknown. Those patients with uncontrolled infection, other autoimmune disease, pregnancy or lactation were excluded. PBMCs were sourced from approximately 9 ml fresh peripheral blood. The data derive from a study of T cells in Graves' hyperthyroidism and ophthalmopathy. About the research overall: Once the initial diagnosis was made, peripheral blood was obtained before any treatment. General study points: In the blood, most expanded thyroid clonotypes above 0.001 appeared as well.

V shed 4 bases and J 3 bases; nucleotides not matched to a gene: 5. In germline, CDR1 is SGHRS, CDR2 YFSETQ. The CDR3 sequence is 15 residues long. Using RNA transcripts as the source, TCR beta CDR3 regions were amplified. The TCR CDR3 was amplified in a first-round RT-PCR using the HTBI primer set. MiXCR, applied by TCRdb to the multiplex PCR reads, yields one record per CDR3 protein. The data contain 400,000 or so distinct CDR3 sequences, roughly 15% of them singletons. V is TRBV5-1 and J is TRBJ2-2; 8 bases are shared with TRBD1. Sequencing was performed on blood. The receptor was isolated from a woman aged 55 to 70 with Graves' ophthalmopathy. CDR3 sequence reads: CASSKDRADTGELFF. The CDR3 DNA reads as TGCGCCAGCAGCAAGGACAGGGCGGACACCGGGGAGCTGTTTTTT.